The 13 T cell receptor beta chains below come from one sample, sequenced in a study of blood T cells in healthy people across ages. For the second PCR, which ran for roughly 6 to 12 cycles, a sample-barcoded 5' primer and a J-beta primer mix were used. TCRdb fed the 5' RACE reads into MiXCR, producing one record per CDR3 protein. The sample shows approximately 800,000 distinct CDR3 sequences, approximately 55% of them seen only once. The sequenced material came from blood. These TCRs come from an older man in good health.

The CDR3, as DNA: TGCGCCAGCAGCTCAGACGGGCAATGGGACCGTCCCAATGAGCAGTTCTTC. Translated: CASSSDGQWDRPNEQFF. V usage is TRBV5-1 and J usage is TRBJ2-1, with D perhaps given as TRBD1 or TRBD2 (5 bases each). This CDR3 has 17 amino acids. The germline V gene encodes CDR1 SGHRS and CDR2 YFSETQ. Trimming took off 3 bases at V and 6 bases at J, with 22 bases between the two ends.

The chain uses TRBV20-1 and TRBJ2-7; D gene ambiguous. Germline assignment: CDR1 DFQATT and CDR2 SNEGSKA (reference sequence). V was shortened by 8 bases and J by 3 bases, with 17 bases between the two germline ends. The CDR3 runs 13 residues. The CDR3, as DNA: TGCAGTCCCGGATTGGAAGGTGGCTACGAGCAGTACTTC. Translation: CSPGLEGGYEQYF.

The chain has TRBV9 and TRBJ1-4; 7 nucleotides align to TRBD1. Trimming at V came to 3 bases and at J to 8 bases, leaving 7 bases not matched to a gene. This CDR3 region has 14 residues. The germline V gene encodes CDR1 SGDLS and CDR2 YYNGEE. CDR3 protein: CASSAGGAGEKLFF. CDR3 nucleotides: TGTGCCAGCAGCGCAGGGGGGGCCGGGGAAAAACTGTTTTTT.

The chain is built from TRBV12-3 or TRBV12-4 and TRBJ1-6; 7 positions agree with TRBD1. Trimming at V came to 6 bases and at J to 11 bases, leaving 7 bases not matched to a gene. The CDR3 spans 13 residues. CDR3 coding DNA: TGTGCCAGCAGCCCCGGGACAGCGGCACCCCTCCACTTT. It codes for CASSPGTAAPLHF.

This chain links TRBV7-3 with TRBJ1-2; 7 bases are a match to TRBD1. The germline V gene has CDR1 SGHTA and CDR2 FQGTGA. Trimming at V came to 5 bases and at J to 3 bases, leaving 3 bases not matched to a gene. The CDR3 covers 13 residues. The DNA of the CDR3 is TGTGCCAGCAGCAGGGACAGCCACTATGGCTACACCTTC. Its protein is CASSRDSHYGYTF.

This chain links TRBV7-9 with TRBJ1-1; TRBD1 matches 9 bases. The V gene end was trimmed by 2 bases and the J gene end by 4 bases; junction bases not matched to a gene: 11. Germline CDR1 reads SEHNR; CDR2 reads FQNEAQ (reference sequence). The CDR3 has 17 amino acids. For the CDR3, the DNA is TGTGCCAGCAGCTTACGTGCGGACAGGGGTTCGGGCACTGAAGCTTTCTTT. Protein: CASSLRADRGSGTEAFF.

As DNA, the CDR3 is TGCAGTGGAAAAACTACGACTAGCCAAGAGACCCAGTACTTC. Amino acid sequence: CSGKTTTSQETQYF. V is TRBV20-1 and J is TRBJ2-5; D is perhaps TRBD2 (6 bases). The germline V gene encodes CDR1 DFQATT and CDR2 SNEGSKA (reference sequence). The V gene lost 7 bases and the J gene lost 1 base, with 16 bases spanning the gap. CDR3 length: 14 residues.

CDR3 nucleotides: TGCAGCGTTTCCAACAGGGGAGATGAGCAGTTCTTC. This translates into CSVSNRGDEQFF. J is TRBJ2-1 and V is TRBV29-1; 7 bases are shared with TRBD1. This CDR3 is built from 12 residues. Per germline, CDR1 SQVTM and CDR2 ANQGSEA. J lost 8 bases, V lost 5 bases, and 6 bases had no gene match.

This clonotype has more than one count but fewer than ten. This chain links TRBV20-1 with TRBJ2-7; D may be TRBD2 (5 bases). Trimming pared 0 bases from V and 5 bases from J, leaving 14 bases between. The length of the CDR3 is 14 residues. Germline CDR1 reads DFQATT; CDR2 reads SNEGSKA (reference sequence). The CDR3 loop reads CSARDWRADHEQYF. DNA for the CDR3: TGCAGTGCTAGAGATTGGCGGGCAGATCACGAGCAGTACTTC.

The chain employs TRBV10-3 and TRBJ1-2; 8 bases are shared with TRBD1. The V gene's germline CDR1 is ENHRY and CDR2 SYGVKD. This CDR3 comprises 15 residues. Trimming removed 0 bases from V and 4 bases from J; junction bases left unmatched: 4. CDR3 in DNA: TGTGCCATCAGTGAGTCGCGGGACAGGTCCTATGGCTACACCTTC. The encoded protein is CAISESRDRSYGYTF.

The V call is TRBV28, the J call TRBJ2-5; a possible D gene is TRBD1 (6 bases). This CDR3 is 13 amino acids long. The germline V and J ends were trimmed by 6 bases and 4 bases, with 12 bases remaining between them. The V gene's germline CDR1 is MDHEN and CDR2 SYDVKM. CDR3 protein: CASRLDSRETQYF. Here the CDR3 DNA reads TGTGCCAGCAGACTGGACAGTCGAGAGACCCAGTACTTC.

This clonotype showed up just a few times. This chain uses TRBV24-1 with TRBJ2-5, with 9 bases matching TRBD2. V dropped 5 bases and J dropped 5; count of bases not matched to a gene: 5. CDR1 KGHDR and CDR2 SFDVKD come from the germline V gene. This CDR3 region has 14 residues. CDR3 nucleotide sequence: TGTGCCACCAGTGGGACTAGCGAATTCGAGACCCAGTACTTC. Translation gives CATSGTSEFETQYF.

V is TRBV28 and J is TRBJ2-7, with a possible D match to TRBD1 (6 bases). Trimming removed 5 bases from V and 5 bases from J, with 22 bases in between. Looked up from germline, CDR1 is MDHEN and CDR2 is SYDVKM. The CDR3 has 16 amino acids. CDR3: CASSNYQGQGSHEQYF. The CDR3 DNA sequence: TGTGCCAGCAGTAATTACCAGGGGCAGGGGAGCCACGAGCAGTACTTC.